This T cell receptor beta chain was sequenced during a study of T cells in Graves' hyperthyroidism and ophthalmopathy. The TCR beta CDR3 regions underwent amplification using RNA transcripts as the source. The HTBI primer set drove a first-round RT-PCR of the TCR CDR3. Each CDR3 protein gets one entry after TCRdb re-called the multiplex PCR reads with MiXCR. The sample lists about 350,000 distinct CDR3 sequences; about 18% were seen once. The CDR3 is 15 amino acids. The ends were cut back, 6 bases at V and 4 bases at J, with 15 bases in the middle. The V gene's germline CDR1 is MDHEN and CDR2 SYDVKM. This clonotype was detected ten times or more. Antigen unknown. Around 9.8 ml fresh peripheral blood yielded the PBMCs. Overall study results and limits: Appearing also in blood were most of the thyroid clonotypes expanded above 0.001.

The chain recombines TRBV28 with TRBJ2-2; weak D call: TRBD1 (5 bases). Input material: blood. This sequence originates from a woman aged 18-29 years with Graves' hyperthyroidism. Here the CDR3 reads CASSLGVPLTGELFF. In nucleotides, the CDR3 is TGTGCCAGCAGCCTAGGGGTTCCTCTCACCGGGGAGCTGTTTTTT.